These 18 T cell receptor beta chains were all obtained from the same sample, sequenced in a study of blood T cell repertoires in COVID-19. TCRdb's table, derived via immunoSEQ multiplex PCR, lists solely in-frame clones and lacks some. The sample records some 240,000 clones, approximately 83% being singletons. Source material: PBMCs or T cells enriched from blood (not recorded which). All receptors come from a woman in her thirties or forties with acute COVID-19.

The rearrangement uses TRBV25-1 and TRBJ2-5; D is unresolved. V lost 5 bases and J 0 bases, leaving 10 bases between the germline ends. This CDR3 comprises 14 residues. CDR1 is MGHDK and CDR2 is SYGVNS in the germline V gene. The CDR3 here is CASSPETDQETQYF. CDR3 DNA: TGTGCCAGCAGTCCCGAAACAGACCAAGAGACCCAGTACTTC.

The rearrangement uses TRBV3-1 (or the pseudogene TRBV3-2) and TRBJ1-5; D is unclear. V lost 2 bases, J lost 5 bases, and 13 bases lay in between. The CDR3 is 15 residues long. Germline V gene lookup returns CDR1 LGHDT and CDR2 YNNKEL (reference sequence). CDR3 sequence reads: CASSQTMAPDQPQHF. DNA for the CDR3: TGTGCCAGCAGCCAAACGATGGCCCCCGATCAGCCCCAGCATTTT.

This chain connects TRBV6-5 to TRBJ1-3; 7 positions agree with TRBD1. Germline trimming cut 9 bases from V and 7 bases from J; bases unmatched to any gene: 15. This CDR3 contains 15 residues. Per the germline V gene, CDR1 is MNHEY and CDR2 is SVGAGI. CDR3 amino acids: CASSLSGGYLNTIYF. CDR3 in DNA: TGTGCCAGTTCCCTTTCAGGGGGTTATTTGAACACCATATATTTT.

This clone was detected once. V usage is TRBV29-1 and J usage is TRBJ2-1; D is perhaps TRBD2 (6 bases). Per the germline V gene, CDR1 is SQVTM and CDR2 is ANQGSEA. Trimming took off 5 bases at V and 5 bases at J, with 19 bases between the two ends. The CDR3 runs 15 residues. The DNA of the CDR3 is TGCAGCGTTAGATTAGGAGCGGGTGATCACAATGAGCAGTTCTTC. This translates into CSVRLGAGDHNEQFF.

The rearrangement uses TRBV7-9 and TRBJ2-7; D perhaps matches TRBD1 (6 bases). Germline values: CDR1 SEHNR, CDR2 FQNEAQ (reference sequence). The CDR3 length is 14 residues. V was pared by 4 bases and J by 2 bases, with 12 bases between. CDR3 loop: CASSSSGTPYEQYF. The CDR3 DNA is TGTGCCAGCAGCTCCTCCGGGACACCCTACGAGCAGTACTTC.

This clone came up once. The V and J genes are TRBV5-4 and TRBJ1-1, with TRBD1 matching over 7 bases. V was pared by 4 bases and J by 3 bases, with 3 bases of the junction left unmatched. CDR3 length: 13 residues. Per the germline V gene, CDR1 is SGHNT and CDR2 is YYREEE (reference sequence). CDR3 region: CASSNDRDTEAFF. CDR3 DNA: TGTGCCAGCAGCAATGACAGGGACACTGAAGCTTTCTTT.

J is TRBJ2-2 and V is TRBV7-3; a weak D match, TRBD2 (6 bases). This CDR3 is built from 16 residues. Germline V gene lookup returns CDR1 SGHTA and CDR2 FQGTGA. V lost 5 bases, J lost 0 bases, and 13 bases lay in between. CDR3 sequence reads: CASSLATRTNTGELFF. As DNA, the CDR3 is TGTGCCAGCAGCCTGGCGACTAGGACGAACACCGGGGAGCTGTTTTTT.

The gene calls are TRBV27 and TRBJ2-1; possibly TRBD1 for D (5 bases). Germline values: CDR1 MNHEY, CDR2 SMNVEV (reference sequence). The ends were cut back, 5 bases at V and 4 bases at J, with 15 bases in the middle. The CDR3 is made up of 15 amino acids. In nucleotides, the CDR3 is TGTGCCAGCAGTATTTCGGACATGTCATACAATGAGCAGTTCTTC. Its protein product is CASSISDMSYNEQFF.

As regards this clone: One end of the junction is discordant with germline, which a read error may explain. The gene calls are TRBV6-5 and TRBJ2-7; TRBD1 matches at 8 bases. The germline CDR1 and CDR2 sequences are MNHEY and SVGAGI. This CDR3 has 14 residues. This chain's CDR3 is CASSRGQALTEQYF. In nucleotides, the CDR3 is TGTGCCAGCAGTAGGGGACAGGCCCTTACAGAGCAGTATTTC.

This clone has only a few counts. This chain uses TRBV11-2 with TRBJ2-2; TRBD2 agrees at 15 bases. The germline V gene has CDR1 SGHAT and CDR2 FQNNGV. The CDR3 runs 18 residues. After removal of 5 bases from V and 7 bases from J, the junction contained 11 bases not matched to a gene. As DNA, the CDR3 is TGTGCCAGCAGCAACCGAGGGACTAGCGGGAGGTGGGGCGGGGAGCTGTTTTTT. Translating gives CASSNRGTSGRWGGELFF.

This chain uses TRBV5-1 with TRBJ2-1; 7 bases line up with TRBD2. Germline CDR1 reads SGHRS; CDR2 reads YFSETQ. This CDR3 has 14 amino acids. The V and J ends lost 6 bases and 9 bases, in that order; junction bases with no gene match: 12. This chain's CDR3 is CASKPPAGRFEQFF. CDR3 in DNA: TGCGCCAGCAAACCCCCAGCGGGACGTTTTGAGCAGTTCTTC.

The chain uses TRBV2 and TRBJ2-7; tentative D call: TRBD2 (5 bases). CDR1 is SNHLY, CDR2 FYNNEI, per germline. With 9 bases removed from V and 5 bases from J, the gap between germline ends came to 8 bases. The CDR3 is 10 residues long. The DNA for the CDR3 is TGTGCCAGTACTAGGAACGAGCAGTACTTC. This encodes CASTRNEQYF.

The V and J genes are TRBV12-3 or TRBV12-4 and TRBJ2-7; D is ambiguous. This CDR3 comprises 13 residues. Trimming took off 2 bases at V and 5 bases at J, with 10 bases between the two ends. CDR3 sequence (DNA): TGTGCCAGCAGTTTAAATATGAGAGACGAGCAGTACTTC. Translated: CASSLNMRDEQYF.

V and J are TRBV2 and TRBJ1-5, with a possible D match to TRBD1 (6 bases). The CDR3 is 18 residues long. Trimming left V 0 bases short and J 1 base short, with 16 bases between. CDR1 and CDR2 from the germline V gene are SNHLY and FYNNEI. Written as DNA, the CDR3 is TGTGCCAGCAGTGAAGCGCTTTTCGGGGGGCCGAGCAATCAGCCCCAGCATTTT. Translation: CASSEALFGGPSNQPQHF.

This chain links TRBV2 with TRBJ2-1, with 12 bases matching TRBD2. J lost 7 bases, V lost 6 bases, and 4 bases had no gene match. The germline V gene has CDR1 SNHLY and CDR2 FYNNEI. The CDR3 extends over 14 amino acids. CDR3 coding DNA: TGTGCCAGCAGCCGGCTAGCGGGAGGGAATGAGCAGTTCTTC. Amino acid sequence: CASSRLAGGNEQFF.

V usage is TRBV6-1 and J usage is TRBJ2-2; the D is unclear. Trimming left V 2 bases short and J 0 bases short, with 10 bases between. Looked up from germline, CDR1 is MNHNS and CDR2 is SASEGT. The CDR3 is 16 residues long. The CDR3 region has the DNA TGTGCCAGCAGTGAATTGGTAGCCGCGAACACCGGGGAGCTGTTTTTT. Amino acids: CASSELVAANTGELFF.

V usage is TRBV25-1 and J usage is TRBJ1-2; perhaps TRBD1 as D (5 bases). The length of the CDR3 is 14 residues. CDR1 and CDR2 from the germline V gene are MGHDK and SYGVNS. V was cut by 1 base and J by 10 bases, with 16 bases left in between. CDR3 protein: CASSELSSGGNYTF. The CDR3 DNA is TGTGCCAGCAGTGAATTATCAAGCGGGGGAAACTACACCTTC.

In nucleotides, the CDR3 is TGTGCCAGCAGCCTACGCTTGGATACGCAGTATTTT. Translating it yields CASSLRLDTQYF. The rearrangement joins TRBV7-2 to TRBJ2-3; D gene uncertain. V gave up 5 bases and J gave up 6 bases, with 9 bases separating them. The CDR3 spans 12 residues. CDR1 is SGHTA and CDR2 is FQGNSA in the germline V gene.